This entry is about one T cell receptor (beta chain). Its antigen is not known. Assay: immunoSEQ multiplex PCR; the TCRdb copy retains only in-frame clones and omits some. In the table there are about 76,000 clones, about 88% of which are singletons. These data are taken from a study of T cell responses to AZD1222 COVID-19 vaccine. About the research overall: Investigators merged groups given second doses at roughly 4 or roughly 12 weeks.

Study-level findings and limits: Two AZD1222 administrations were followed by greater Spike-specific TCR breadth and depth. Mostly white British, mostly female donors; authors suggested clonal diversity may be underestimated. Baseline seropositivity occurred in only a handful of AZD1222 recipients.

This CDR3 comprises 13 residues. The V segment lost 4 bases and the J segment 7 bases; nucleotides outside the gene matches: 6. Germline lookup yields CDR1 SGHRS and CDR2 YFSETQ. The clonotype comes from an adult in good health. The genes are TRBV5-1 and TRBJ1-2, with TRBD1 identical over 8 bases. The material was peripheral blood, obtained on day 0 of AZD1222 vaccination. The CDR3 DNA reads as TGCGCCAGCAGCACTCAGGGACAGGCTGGCTACACCTTC. Translation gives CASSTQGQAGYTF.